What follows are 2 T cell receptor beta chains derived from one specimen sequenced in a study of T cell repertoires in cytomegalovirus infection. TCRdb called the reads again in MiXCR, with one record for every CDR3 protein. This table has around 550,000 distinct CDR3 sequences, 26% appearing once. Sequencing used PBMCs. All receptors derive from a human donor in good health (CMV status not recorded). Some clones in this sample may be carry-over from other donors' samples.

This clonotype was recorded a few times. The V gene is TRBV12-3 or TRBV12-4, the J gene TRBJ2-1; 9 bases match TRBD2. The CDR3 extends over 16 amino acids. Unmatched junction bases numbered 6, after V lost 2 bases and J lost 4 bases. The CDR3 is CASSLSSGTIYNEQFF. The DNA of the CDR3 is TGTGCCAGCAGTTTATCTAGCGGGACGATTTACAATGAGCAGTTCTTC.

The rearrangement links TRBV19 to TRBJ2-3; D gene ambiguous. With 5 bases removed from V and 2 bases from J, the gap between germline ends came to 11 bases. Germline CDR1 LNHDA, CDR2 SQIVND (reference sequence). The length of the CDR3 is 14 residues. The CDR3: CASSSLLDTDTQYF. The CDR3 DNA sequence: TGTGCCAGTAGTTCTTTACTCGACACAGATACGCAGTATTTT.